This TCR beta chain was documented in a study of blood T cell repertoires in COVID-19. Study-wide background: The cDNA or gDNA used as material had been derived from T cells, B-cell-depleted T cells, or PBMCs.

Sequencing used immunoSEQ multiplex PCR; TCRdb keeps in-frame clones, though not all of them. The table lists about 70,000 clones, 75% to 90% of them singletons. Germline CDR1 is KGHDR and CDR2 is SFDVKD. V lost 2 bases and J 3 bases, leaving 12 bases between the germline ends. This CDR3 is 16 amino acids long. The receptor was derived from an elderly man with acute or convalescent COVID-19. The chain couples TRBV24-1 to TRBJ1-4; the D gene is possibly TRBD1 (6 bases). The sample comprised peripheral blood. The DNA for the CDR3 is TGTGCCACCAGTGATTCTGCGGGGGCCGCTAATGAAAAACTGTTTTTT. Residues: CATSDSAGAANEKLFF.